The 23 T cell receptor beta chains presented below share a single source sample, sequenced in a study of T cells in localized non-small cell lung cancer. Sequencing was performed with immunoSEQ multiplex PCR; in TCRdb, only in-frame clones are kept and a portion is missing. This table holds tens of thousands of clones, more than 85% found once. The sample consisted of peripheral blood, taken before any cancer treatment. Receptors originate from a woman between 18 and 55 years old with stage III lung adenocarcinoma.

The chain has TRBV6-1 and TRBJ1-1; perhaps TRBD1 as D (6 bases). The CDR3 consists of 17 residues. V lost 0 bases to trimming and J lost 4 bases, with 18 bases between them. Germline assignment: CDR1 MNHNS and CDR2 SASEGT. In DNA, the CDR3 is TGTGCCAGCAGTGAAGCCCGGTCCACGGGGGCGAGCACTGAAGCTTTCTTT. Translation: CASSEARSTGASTEAFF.

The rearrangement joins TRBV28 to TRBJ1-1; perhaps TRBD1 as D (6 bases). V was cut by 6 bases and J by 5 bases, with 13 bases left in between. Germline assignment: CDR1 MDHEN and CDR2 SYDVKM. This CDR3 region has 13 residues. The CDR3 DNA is TGTGCCAGCAGGGTTGGGGGGCGTACTGAAGCTTTCTTT. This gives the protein CASRVGGRTEAFF.

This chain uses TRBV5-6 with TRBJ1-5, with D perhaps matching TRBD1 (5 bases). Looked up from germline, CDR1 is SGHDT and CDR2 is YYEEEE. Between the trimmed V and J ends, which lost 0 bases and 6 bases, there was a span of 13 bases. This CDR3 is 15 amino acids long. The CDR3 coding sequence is TGTGCCAGCAGCTTGGGCGGCAGGGTGGGTCAGCCCCAGCATTTT. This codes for CASSLGGRVGQPQHF.

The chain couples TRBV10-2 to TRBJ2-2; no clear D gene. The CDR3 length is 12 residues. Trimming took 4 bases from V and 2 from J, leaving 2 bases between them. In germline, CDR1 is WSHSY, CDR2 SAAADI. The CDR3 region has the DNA TGCGCCAGCAGTGGCAACACCGGGGAGCTGTTTTTT. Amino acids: CASSGNTGELFF.

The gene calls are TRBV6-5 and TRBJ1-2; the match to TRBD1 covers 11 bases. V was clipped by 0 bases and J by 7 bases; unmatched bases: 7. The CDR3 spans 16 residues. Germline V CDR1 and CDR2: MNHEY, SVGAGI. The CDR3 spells CASSYSGGQGAAGYTF. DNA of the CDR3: TGTGCCAGCAGTTACTCAGGCGGACAGGGGGCAGCTGGCTACACCTTC.

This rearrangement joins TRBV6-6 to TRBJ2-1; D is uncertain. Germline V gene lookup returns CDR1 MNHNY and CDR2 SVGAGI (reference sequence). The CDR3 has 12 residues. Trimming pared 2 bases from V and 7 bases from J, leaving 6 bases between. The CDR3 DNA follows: TGTGCCAGCAGTTACCCAGGAAATGAGCAGTTCTTC. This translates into CASSYPGNEQFF.

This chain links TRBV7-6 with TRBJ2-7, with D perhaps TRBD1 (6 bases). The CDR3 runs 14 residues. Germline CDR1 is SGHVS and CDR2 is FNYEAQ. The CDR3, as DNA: TGTGCAACATCCGGGACACAGGGAGTTTACGAGCAGTACTTC. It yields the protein CATSGTQGVYEQYF. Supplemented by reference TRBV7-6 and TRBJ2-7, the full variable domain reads GAGVSQSPRYKVTKRGQDVALRCDPISGHVSLYWYRQALGQGPEFLTYFNYEAQQDKSGLPNDRFSAERPEGSISTLTIQRTEQRDSAMYRCATSGTQGVYEQYFGPGTRLTVT.

CDR3 in DNA: TGTGCCAGTGAGGGGGGCACAGATACGCAGTATTTT. As protein: CASEGGTDTQYF. The J gene is TRBJ2-3, the V gene TRBV2; TRBD1 might be the D (6 bases). V was trimmed by 9 bases and J by 1 base, leaving 8 bases between them. This CDR3 is 12 amino acids long. Per the germline V gene, CDR1 is SNHLY and CDR2 is FYNNEI.

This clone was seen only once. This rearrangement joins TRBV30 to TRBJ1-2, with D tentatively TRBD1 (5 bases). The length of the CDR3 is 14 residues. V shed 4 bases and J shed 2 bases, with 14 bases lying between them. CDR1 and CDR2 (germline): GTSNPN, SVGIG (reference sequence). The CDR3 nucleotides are TGTGCCTGGACTTTACAGGCAGGGAACTATGGCTACACCTTC. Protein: CAWTLQAGNYGYTF.

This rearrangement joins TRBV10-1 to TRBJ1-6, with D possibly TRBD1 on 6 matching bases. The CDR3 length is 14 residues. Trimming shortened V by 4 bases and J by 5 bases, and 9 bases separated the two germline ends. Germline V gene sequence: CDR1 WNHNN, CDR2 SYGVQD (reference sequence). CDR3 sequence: CASSVGQNNSPLHF. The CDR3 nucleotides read TGCGCCAGCAGTGTCGGACAGAATAATTCACCCCTCCACTTT.

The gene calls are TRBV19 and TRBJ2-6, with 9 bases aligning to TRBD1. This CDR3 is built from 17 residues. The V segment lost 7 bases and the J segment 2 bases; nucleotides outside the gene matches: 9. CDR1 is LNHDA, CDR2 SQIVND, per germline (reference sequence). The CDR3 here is CASTRTGVVAGANVLTF. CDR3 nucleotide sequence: TGTGCCAGTACCCGGACAGGGGTAGTAGCTGGGGCCAACGTCCTGACTTTC.

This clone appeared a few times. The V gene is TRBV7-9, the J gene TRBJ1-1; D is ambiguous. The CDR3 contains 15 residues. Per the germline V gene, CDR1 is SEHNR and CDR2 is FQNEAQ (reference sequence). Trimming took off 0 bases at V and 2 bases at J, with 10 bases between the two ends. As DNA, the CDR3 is TGTGCCAGCAGCTTAGCGAACAAAAGAAACACTGAAGCTTTCTTT. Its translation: CASSLANKRNTEAFF.

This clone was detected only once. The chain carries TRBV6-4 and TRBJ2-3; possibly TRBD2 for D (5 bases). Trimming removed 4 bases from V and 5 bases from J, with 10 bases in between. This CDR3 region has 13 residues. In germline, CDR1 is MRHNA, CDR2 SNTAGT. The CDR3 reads CASSAERRDTQYF. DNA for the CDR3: TGTGCCAGCAGTGCGGAGCGGCGAGATACGCAGTATTTT.

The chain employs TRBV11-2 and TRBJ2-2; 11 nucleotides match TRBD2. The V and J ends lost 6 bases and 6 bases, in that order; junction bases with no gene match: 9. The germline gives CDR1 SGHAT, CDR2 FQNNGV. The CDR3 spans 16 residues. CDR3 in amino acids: CASRTIAGGLAGELFF. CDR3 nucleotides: TGTGCCAGCAGGACAATAGCGGGGGGGCTCGCCGGGGAGCTGTTTTTT.

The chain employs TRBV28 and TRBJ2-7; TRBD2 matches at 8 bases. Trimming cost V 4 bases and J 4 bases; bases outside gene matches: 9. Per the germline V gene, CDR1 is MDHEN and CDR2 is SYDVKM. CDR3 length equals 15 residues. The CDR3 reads CASSSTGGGGYEQYF. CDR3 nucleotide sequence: TGTGCCAGCAGTTCCACCGGGGGGGGCGGGTACGAGCAGTACTTC.

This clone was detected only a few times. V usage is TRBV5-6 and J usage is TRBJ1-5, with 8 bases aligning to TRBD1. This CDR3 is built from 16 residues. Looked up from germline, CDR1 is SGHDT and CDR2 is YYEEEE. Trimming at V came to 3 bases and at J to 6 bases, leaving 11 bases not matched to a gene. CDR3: CASSSRQGRLSQPQHF. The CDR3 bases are TGTGCCAGCAGCTCAAGACAGGGGAGGTTAAGTCAGCCCCAGCATTTT.

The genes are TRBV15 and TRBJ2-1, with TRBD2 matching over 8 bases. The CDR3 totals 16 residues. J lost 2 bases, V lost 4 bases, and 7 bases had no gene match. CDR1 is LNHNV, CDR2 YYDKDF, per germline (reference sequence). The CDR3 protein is CATSTRSGGAYNEQFF. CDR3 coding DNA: TGTGCCACCAGCACCCGGAGCGGGGGCGCCTACAATGAGCAGTTCTTC.

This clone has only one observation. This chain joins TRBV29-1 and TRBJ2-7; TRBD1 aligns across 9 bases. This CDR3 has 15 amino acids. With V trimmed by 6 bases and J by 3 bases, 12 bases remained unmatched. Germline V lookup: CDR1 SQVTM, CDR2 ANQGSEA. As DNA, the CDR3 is TGCAGCGTCCGACAGGGGGGTTCCCCTTACTACGAGCAGTACTTC. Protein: CSVRQGGSPYYEQYF.

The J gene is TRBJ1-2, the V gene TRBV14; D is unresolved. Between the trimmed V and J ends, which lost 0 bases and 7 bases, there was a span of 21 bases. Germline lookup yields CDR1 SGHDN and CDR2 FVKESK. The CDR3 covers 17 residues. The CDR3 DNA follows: TGTGCCAGCAGCCAAGATGCCGCCGTGGCAGGCGGGTCTGGCTACACCTTC. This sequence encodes CASSQDAAVAGGSGYTF. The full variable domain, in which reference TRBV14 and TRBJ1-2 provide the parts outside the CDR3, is EAGVTQFPSHSVIEKGQTVTLRCDPISGHDNLYWYRRVMGKEIKFLLHFVKESKQDESGMPNNRFLAERTGGTYSTLKVQPAELEDSGVYFCASSQDAAVAGGSGYTFGSGTRLTVV.

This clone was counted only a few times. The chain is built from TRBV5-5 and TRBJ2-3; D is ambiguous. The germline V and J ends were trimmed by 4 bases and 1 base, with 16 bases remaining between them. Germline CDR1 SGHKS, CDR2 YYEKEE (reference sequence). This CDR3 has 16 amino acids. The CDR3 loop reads CASSLYGGDGTDTQYF. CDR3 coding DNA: TGTGCCAGCAGCCTATACGGCGGCGACGGCACAGATACGCAGTATTTT.

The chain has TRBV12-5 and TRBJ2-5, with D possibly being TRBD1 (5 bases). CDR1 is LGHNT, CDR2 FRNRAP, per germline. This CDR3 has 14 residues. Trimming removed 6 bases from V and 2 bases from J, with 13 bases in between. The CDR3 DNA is TGTGCTAGTGGAGTCGGACACGAACAAGAGACCCAGTACTTC. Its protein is CASGVGHEQETQYF.

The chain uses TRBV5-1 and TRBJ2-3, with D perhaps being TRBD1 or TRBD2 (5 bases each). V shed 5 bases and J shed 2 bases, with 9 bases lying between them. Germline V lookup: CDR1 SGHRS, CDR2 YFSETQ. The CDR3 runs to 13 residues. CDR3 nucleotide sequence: TGCGCCAGCAGACCCGGGACCACAGATACGCAGTATTTT. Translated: CASRPGTTDTQYF.

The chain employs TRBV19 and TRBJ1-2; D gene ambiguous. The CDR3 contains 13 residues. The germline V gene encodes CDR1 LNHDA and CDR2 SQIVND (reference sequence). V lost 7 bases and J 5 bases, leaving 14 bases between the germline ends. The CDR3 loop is CASKSDVLYGYTF. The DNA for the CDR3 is TGTGCCAGTAAGAGCGACGTTCTGTATGGCTACACCTTC.